Following are 16 T cell receptor beta chains from one sample sequenced in a study of CD8+CD57+ T cells in acquired aplastic anemia. TCR beta VDJ combinations and CDR3 sequences were profiled from genomic DNA. From the reads, TCRdb called clonotypes with MiXCR, one entry per CDR3 protein. This table holds some 190,000 distinct CDR3 sequences, 40% to 55% found once. The sequencing sample was made of sorted CD4+, CD8+, or CD8+CD57+ T cells (not recorded which) from PBMCs. The receptors derive from a human donor in good health.

This clonotype was seen at least ten times. V gene TRBV9 combines with J gene TRBJ1-5; 7 bases are a match to TRBD1. The V gene's germline CDR1 is SGDLS and CDR2 YYNGEE. Unmatched junction bases numbered 2, after V lost 0 bases and J lost 2 bases. CDR3 size: 15 residues. In nucleotides, the CDR3 is TGTGCCAGCAGCGTAGATGACAGGGGCAATCAGCCCCAGCATTTT. Its translation: CASSVDDRGNQPQHF. The whole variable domain, remainder taken from reference TRBV9 and TRBJ1-5, is DSGVTQTPKHLITATGQRVTLRCSPRSGDLSVYWYQQSLDQGLQFLIQYYNGEERAKGNILERFSAQQFPDLHSELNLSSLELGDSALYFCASSVDDRGNQPQHFGDGTRLSIL.

This clonotype was seen a handful of times. J is TRBJ1-2 and V is TRBV15; 7 nucleotides match TRBD1. V was pared by 1 base and J by 2 bases, with 4 bases of the junction left unmatched. CDR1 is LNHNV, CDR2 YYDKDF, per germline (reference sequence). The CDR3 extends over 15 amino acids. The CDR3 DNA follows: TGTGCCACCAGCAGAGGTACAGGGGTGAACTATGGCTACACCTTC. Translation: CATSRGTGVNYGYTF.

Many counts were recorded for this clonotype. The chain recombines TRBV6-1 with TRBJ2-1, with 8 bases lining up with TRBD2. Germline V lookup: CDR1 MNHNS, CDR2 SASEGT. This CDR3 spans 14 amino acids. After removal of 5 bases from V and 7 bases from J, the junction contained 7 bases not matched to a gene. The CDR3 DNA reads as TGTGCCAGCAGTCGGACTAGCTCGAGTAATGAGCAGTTCTTC. Its protein product is CASSRTSSSNEQFF.

The rearrangement uses TRBV9 and TRBJ2-5; D unresolved. The V end was cut by 1 base, the J end by 2 bases, with 6 bases between. This CDR3 has 13 amino acids. The germline gives CDR1 SGDLS, CDR2 YYNGEE. The CDR3, as DNA: TGTGCCAGCAGCGTAAACCCACAAGAGACCCAGTACTTC. Translated: CASSVNPQETQYF. The complete variable domain, with remaining parts taken from reference TRBV9 and TRBJ2-5, reads DSGVTQTPKHLITATGQRVTLRCSPRSGDLSVYWYQQSLDQGLQFLIQYYNGEERAKGNILERFSAQQFPDLHSELNLSSLELGDSALYFCASSVNPQETQYFGPGTRLLVL.

V gene TRBV5-1 combines with J gene TRBJ1-1, with D hard to call. Looked up from germline, CDR1 is SGHRS and CDR2 is YFSETQ. Trimming removed 0 bases at V and 5 bases at J, with 14 bases between. The length of the CDR3 is 15 residues. The CDR3 sequence: CASSLDSAGGTEAFF. CDR3 coding DNA: TGCGCCAGCAGCTTGGACAGCGCGGGAGGAACTGAAGCTTTCTTT.

The V and J genes are TRBV7-9 and TRBJ2-1, with D unclear. Trimming left V 5 bases short and J 12 bases short, with 14 bases between. The CDR3 contains 12 residues. Germline CDR1 and CDR2: SEHNR and FQNEAQ (reference sequence). Here the CDR3 reads CASSPPEYLQFF. DNA for the CDR3: TGTGCCAGCAGCCCCCCGGAGTACCTGCAGTTCTTC.

In the case of this clonotype: A much larger clone differs by one base, so this may be a read error. The chain recombines TRBV5-1 with TRBJ2-7; tentative D call: TRBD2 (6 bases). The tail of the sequence fits TRBJ2-5 better, so the J call may be wrong. The CDR3 is 15 residues long. Germline CDR1 is SGHRS and CDR2 is YFSETQ. CDR3 in DNA: TGCGCCAGCAGCTTCGGGGGTGGGGATGGAGGGACCCAGTACTTC. It codes for CASSFGGGDGGTQYF.

This clonotype was counted many times. V usage is TRBV6-2 or TRBV6-3 and J usage is TRBJ1-5, with unresolved D. Germline loops: CDR1 MNHEY, CDR2 SVGEGT. CDR3 size: 13 residues. Trimming pared 0 bases from V and 6 bases from J, leaving 6 bases between. CDR3 sequence (DNA): TGTGCCAGCAGTTACTCGAGTATTCAGCCCCAGCATTTT. Protein sequence: CASSYSSIQPQHF.

The CDR3 DNA follows: TGTGCCAGCAGTATAGGGGGGGCGAGCACTGAAGCTTTCTTT. Its protein product is CASSIGGASTEAFF. This sequence joins TRBV2 and TRBJ1-1; a weak D match, TRBD1 (6 bases). Germline V gives CDR1 SNHLY, CDR2 FYNNEI. This CDR3 has 14 amino acids. V lost 5 bases to trimming and J lost 4 bases, with 14 bases between them.

The sample holds many counts of this clonotype. The chain employs TRBV6-1 and TRBJ1-4, with D possibly being TRBD1 (6 bases). CDR3 length equals 15 residues. V shed 5 bases and J shed 7 bases, with 17 bases lying between them. Germline-derived CDR1 and CDR2 are MNHNS and SASEGT. Here the CDR3 DNA reads TGTGCCAGCAGTACCCAGGGGCAGGGAGGTGAAAAACTGTTTTTT. Protein product: CASSTQGQGGEKLFF.

This clonotype has a count of ten or more. This chain joins TRBV12-3 or TRBV12-4 and TRBJ1-5; a weak D match, TRBD1 (5 bases). The CDR3 has 15 amino acids. V was trimmed by 8 bases and J by 0 bases, leaving 14 bases between them. The CDR3: CASSQGLNSNQPQHF. In DNA, the CDR3 is TGTGCCAGCTCTCAGGGCCTTAATAGCAATCAGCCCCAGCATTTT.

This clonotype was counted ten times or more. The chain carries TRBV20-1 and TRBJ1-2, with a possible D match to TRBD1 (6 bases). V lost 3 bases to trimming and J lost 8 bases, with 10 bases between them. This CDR3 contains 11 residues. Germline V gene lookup returns CDR1 DFQATT and CDR2 SNEGSKA (reference sequence). The CDR3 nucleotides are TGCAGTGCTAGTAGGGGGAGCGGCTACACCTTC. Its translation is CSASRGSGYTF.

This clonotype was seen many times. The chain combines TRBV19 with TRBJ2-1, with D possibly being TRBD2 (6 bases). There are 15 residues in the CDR3. Trimming cost V 4 bases and J 1 base, with 11 bases left between them. CDR1 is LNHDA and CDR2 is SQIVND in the germline V gene (reference sequence). In DNA, the CDR3 is TGTGCCAGTAGTAACACCGCGGGGTCCTACAATGAGCAGTTCTTC. The encoded protein is CASSNTAGSYNEQFF.

In its sample, this clonotype was seen many times. The rearrangement uses TRBV30 and TRBJ2-7; a weak D match, TRBD1 (6 bases). V gave up 0 bases and J gave up 2 bases, with 8 bases separating them. The CDR3 spans 13 residues. Germline CDR1 GTSNPN, CDR2 SVGIG (reference sequence). The CDR3 loop reads CAWSVNRAYEQYF. CDR3 DNA: TGTGCCTGGAGTGTCAACAGGGCCTACGAGCAGTACTTC.

The CDR3 here is CASSLESDRDYGYTF. CDR3 nucleotide sequence: TGCGCCAGCAGCTTGGAAAGCGACAGGGACTATGGCTACACCTTC. The V gene is TRBV5-1, the J gene TRBJ1-2, with 7 bases lining up with TRBD1. The CDR3 contains 15 residues. Unmatched junction bases numbered 5, after V lost 0 bases and J lost 3 bases. Germline V gives CDR1 SGHRS, CDR2 YFSETQ.

V gene TRBV7-2 combines with J gene TRBJ2-7, with a tentative D call TRBD2 (5 bases). The germline CDR1 and CDR2 sequences are SGHTA and FQGNSA. V gave up 1 base and J gave up 7 bases, with 8 bases separating them. There are 12 residues in the CDR3. CDR3: CASSLVGEEQYF. CDR3 bases: TGTGCCAGCAGCTTAGTGGGAGAAGAGCAGTACTTC. Full variable domain (missing parts from reference TRBV7-2 and TRBJ2-7): GAGVSQSPSNKVTEKGKDVELRCDPISGHTALYWYRQSLGQGLEFLIYFQGNSAPDKSGLPSDRFSAERTGGSVSTLTIQRTQQEDSAVYLCASSLVGEEQYFGPGTRLTVT.